The clone carrying this T cell receptor beta chain has more than one count but fewer than ten. The data were produced by immunoSEQ multiplex PCR, yet TCRdb's version contains in-frame clones alone and is incomplete. The sample holds 40,000 to 45,000 clones; around 90% are singletons and the top ten take about 0.48%. The CDR3 has 15 residues. The germline V gene encodes CDR1 LGHNA and CDR2 YNFKEQ. The V end was cut by 4 bases, the J end by 1 base, with 13 bases between. This record comes from a study of T cell changes during pregnancy in multiple sclerosis. Sequenced here: CD4+ T cells from peripheral blood mononuclear cells, sampled in the second trimester of pregnancy. V usage is TRBV4-2 and J usage is TRBJ2-5; perhaps TRBD1 as D (6 bases). This receptor was taken from a female donor in good health, enrolled as a control in a pregnancy study. CDR3 DNA: TGTGCCAGCAGCCCCAAACAGGGACCCCAAGAGACCCAGTACTTC. Amino acid sequence: CASSPKQGPQETQYF.